Listed below are T cell receptor beta chains from one sample, sequenced in a study of blood T cell repertoires in COVID-19. The assay was immunoSEQ multiplex PCR, and TCRdb's table has in-frame clones only and misses some. The table records approximately 150,000 clones, around 86% of them present only once. Sequenced material: PBMCs or T cells enriched from blood (not recorded which). Source of these receptors: a man aged 60 to 75 who had recovered from COVID-19. Both conserved end residues are part of each CDR3. D genes are given only for firm matches. Only part of the rows carry a size: once, few, many, or a class if the clone is expanded.

TGTGCCAGCAGTCTTGGACTAGCGGGGGGATTGGTCGGGGAGCTGTTTTTT | CASSLGLAGGLVGELFF | TRBV28 | few | TRBJ2-2 | TRBD2
TGTGCCAGCATTAGGGGTAAAAACAATGAGCAGTTCTTC | CASIRGKNNEQFF | TRBV11-2 | once | TRBJ2-1 | -
TGTGCCAGCAGCTTAGTACCCTCCCGCGGCAGCACAGATACGCAGTATTTT | CASSLVPSRGSTDTQYF | TRBV7-9 | - | TRBJ2-3 | -
TGCGCCAGCAGCTTGGACAGGGCAGGGAATTCACCCCTCCACTTT | CASSLDRAGNSPLHF | TRBV5-1 | - | TRBJ1-6 | -
TGTGCCATCAGTGAGGCCAGGAATCAGCCCCAGCATTTT | CAISEARNQPQHF | TRBV10-3 | once | TRBJ1-5 | -
TGTGCCAGCAGGTACCTGGCAACGAACACCGGGGAGCTGTTTTTT | CASRYLATNTGELFF | TRBV2 | - | TRBJ2-2 | -
TGCAGCGTTGTGGGGGGGGCATATGGCTACACCTTC | CSVVGGAYGYTF | TRBV29-1 | once | TRBJ1-2 | -
TGTGCCAGCAGCTTACAGCGGGTGGGCTACGAGCAGTACTTC | CASSLQRVGYEQYF | TRBV11-1 | - | TRBJ2-7 | -
TGTGCCAGCAGCCAGCTCAGGAGCGGGGGAATAGATACGCAGTATTTT | CASSQLRSGGIDTQYF | TRBV4-2 | - | TRBJ2-3 | TRBD2
TGTGCCAGCAGACGACAGGGCTTCTTTTCACCCCTCCACTTT | CASRRQGFFSPLHF | TRBV6-5 | - | TRBJ1-6 | TRBD1
TGTGCCAGCTCACCCCTGACAGGGGGCAATCAGCCCCAGCATTTT | CASSPLTGGNQPQHF | TRBV18 | - | TRBJ1-5 | TRBD1
TGCGCCAGCAGGAATGACAGGGGCCCCGGCATAGATACGCAGTATTTT | CASRNDRGPGIDTQYF | TRBV10-2 | - | TRBJ2-3 | TRBD1
TGTGCCAGTAAAGGCACTCAGGTCCATGAAAAACTGTTTTTT | CASKGTQVHEKLFF | TRBV19 | - | TRBJ1-4 | -
TGCGCCAGCAGCTTGCAGGGGCGACTCTCCTACAATGAGCAGTTCTTC | CASSLQGRLSYNEQFF | TRBV5-1 | - | TRBJ2-1 | -